These 3 T cell receptor beta chains share one sample of origin, sequenced in a study of T cells after yellow fever vaccination. Each CDR3 protein gets one entry after TCRdb re-called the 5' RACE reads with MiXCR. The sample holds about 350,000 distinct CDR3 sequences, about 9.9% seen once. This sample comprised PBMCs, obtained on the day of the first yellow fever vaccination. The receptors come from a young man who received the YFV17D yellow fever vaccine.

This clonotype was detected a few times. The chain couples TRBV6-1 to TRBJ1-2; 8 positions match TRBD1. The V segment lost 5 bases and the J segment 4 bases; nucleotides outside the gene matches: 6. The CDR3 totals 14 residues. Germline lookup yields CDR1 MNHNS and CDR2 SASEGT. CDR3 sequence: CASSKGQGSYGYTF. The CDR3 DNA sequence: TGTGCCAGCAGTAAAGGACAGGGCTCCTATGGCTACACCTTC.

The rearrangement joins TRBV9 to TRBJ2-2; the D is unclear. The germline V gene has CDR1 SGDLS and CDR2 YYNGEE. V dropped 0 bases and J dropped 2 bases, with 11 bases sitting between them. This CDR3 comprises 16 residues. CDR3 DNA sequence: TGTGCCAGCAGCGTAGCGGTTACGGTCAACACCGGGGAGCTGTTTTTT. It is translated as CASSVAVTVNTGELFF.

This clonotype turned up a few times. The chain employs TRBV29-1 and TRBJ2-2, with unresolved D. This CDR3 spans 14 amino acids. V was shortened by 4 bases and J by 2 bases, with 11 bases between the two germline ends. CDR1 and CDR2 (germline): SQVTM, ANQGSEA. CDR3 in amino acids: CSVGWQANTGELFF. CDR3 coding DNA: TGCAGCGTTGGTTGGCAGGCTAACACCGGGGAGCTGTTTTTT.